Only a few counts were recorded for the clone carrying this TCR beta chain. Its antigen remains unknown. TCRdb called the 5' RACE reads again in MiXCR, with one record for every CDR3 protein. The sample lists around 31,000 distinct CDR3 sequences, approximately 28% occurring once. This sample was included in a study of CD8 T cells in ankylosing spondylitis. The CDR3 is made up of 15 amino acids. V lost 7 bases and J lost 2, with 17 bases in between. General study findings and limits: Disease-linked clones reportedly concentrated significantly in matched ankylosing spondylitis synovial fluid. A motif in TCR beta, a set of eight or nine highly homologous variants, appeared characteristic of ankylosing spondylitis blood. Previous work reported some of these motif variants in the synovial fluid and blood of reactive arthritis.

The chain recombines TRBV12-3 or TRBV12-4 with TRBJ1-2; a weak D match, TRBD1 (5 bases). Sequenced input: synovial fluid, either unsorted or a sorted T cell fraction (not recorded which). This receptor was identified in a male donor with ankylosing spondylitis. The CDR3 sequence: CASTPPGGDNYGYTF. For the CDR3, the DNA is TGTGCCAGCACCCCCCCTGGCGGGGACAACTATGGCTACACCTTC.